This TCR beta chain was sequenced for a study of OX40 agonist ivuxolimab in advanced cancers. The CDR3 runs 13 residues. Germline V CDR1 and CDR2: LGHNT, FRNRAP. V gave up 1 base and J gave up 7 bases, with 10 bases separating them. Here immunoSEQ multiplex PCR was the method, and the copy in TCRdb shows in-frame clones only, minus some. The repertoire holds 34,000 or so clones, with about 86% as singletons. The V call is TRBV12-5, the J call TRBJ1-2; D remains ambiguous. The sequenced sample was CD4+ or CD8+ T cells sorted from blood, obtained in a trial of the OX40 agonist ivuxolimab. This clonotype was sampled from an adult with an advanced solid tumor such as melanoma, head and neck, liver or kidney cancer. CDR3 bases: TGTGCTAGTGGTTTGGGAGGAGAAGGTGGCTACACCTTC. Its protein product is CASGLGGEGGYTF.